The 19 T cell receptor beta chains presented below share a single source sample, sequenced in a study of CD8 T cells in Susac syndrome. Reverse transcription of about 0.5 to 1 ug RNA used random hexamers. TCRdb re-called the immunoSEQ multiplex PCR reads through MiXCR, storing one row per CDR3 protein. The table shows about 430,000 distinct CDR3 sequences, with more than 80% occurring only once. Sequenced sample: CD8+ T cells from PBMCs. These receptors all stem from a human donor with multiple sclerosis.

CDR3: CASSVDSGSSYEQYF. Written as DNA, the CDR3 is TGTGCCAGCAGCGTAGATAGCGGGAGCTCCTACGAGCAGTACTTC. The chain recombines TRBV9 with TRBJ2-7, with TRBD2 matching over 9 bases. In germline, CDR1 is SGDLS, CDR2 YYNGEE. The CDR3 runs to 15 residues. The junction had 1 base not matched to a gene; V was cut back by 0 bases and J by 0 bases.

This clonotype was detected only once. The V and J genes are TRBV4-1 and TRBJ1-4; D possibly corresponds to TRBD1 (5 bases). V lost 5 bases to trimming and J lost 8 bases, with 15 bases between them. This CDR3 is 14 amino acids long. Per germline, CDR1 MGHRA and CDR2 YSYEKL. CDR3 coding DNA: TGCGCCAGCAGCGACGGGACGGGAGGAGAAAAACTGTTTTTT. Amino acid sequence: CASSDGTGGEKLFF.

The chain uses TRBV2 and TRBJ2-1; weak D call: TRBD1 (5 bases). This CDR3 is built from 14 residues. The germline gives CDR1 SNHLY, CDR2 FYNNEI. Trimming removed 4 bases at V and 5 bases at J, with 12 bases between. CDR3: CASSGQGEDNEQFF. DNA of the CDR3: TGTGCCAGCAGTGGGCAGGGCGAGGACAATGAGCAGTTCTTC.

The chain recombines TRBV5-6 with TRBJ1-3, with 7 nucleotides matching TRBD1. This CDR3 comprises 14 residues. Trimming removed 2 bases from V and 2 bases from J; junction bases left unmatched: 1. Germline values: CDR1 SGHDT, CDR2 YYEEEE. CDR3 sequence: CASSFTGAGNTIYF. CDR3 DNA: TGTGCCAGCAGCTTTACAGGGGCTGGAAACACCATATATTTT. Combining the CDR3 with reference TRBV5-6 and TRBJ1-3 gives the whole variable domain DAGVTQSPTHLIKTRGQQVTLRCSPKSGHDTVSWYQQALGQGPQFIFQYYEEEERQRGNFPDRFSGHQFPNYSSELNVNALLLGDSALYLCASSFTGAGNTIYFGEGSWLTVV.

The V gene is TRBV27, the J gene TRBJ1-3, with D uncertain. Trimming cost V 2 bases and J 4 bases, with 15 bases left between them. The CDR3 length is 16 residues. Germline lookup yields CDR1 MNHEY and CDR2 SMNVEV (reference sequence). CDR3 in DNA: TGTGCCAGCAGTTTAAGTCGAGAAAATGCAGGAAACACCATATATTTT. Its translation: CASSLSRENAGNTIYF.

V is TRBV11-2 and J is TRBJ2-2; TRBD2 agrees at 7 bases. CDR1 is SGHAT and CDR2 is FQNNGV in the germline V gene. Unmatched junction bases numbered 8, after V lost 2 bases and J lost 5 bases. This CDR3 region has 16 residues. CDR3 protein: CASSLWQRGRTGELFF. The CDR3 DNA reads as TGTGCCAGCAGCTTATGGCAGCGGGGTAGAACCGGGGAGCTGTTTTTT.

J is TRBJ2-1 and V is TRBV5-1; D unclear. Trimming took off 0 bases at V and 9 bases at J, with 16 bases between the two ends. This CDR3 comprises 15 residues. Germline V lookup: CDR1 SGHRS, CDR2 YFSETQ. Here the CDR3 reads CASSLVVDGAGEQFF. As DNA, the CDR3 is TGCGCCAGCAGCTTGGTCGTGGACGGTGCCGGTGAGCAGTTCTTC.

CDR3 nucleotide sequence: TGCGCCAGCAGTGAGGGGGGGCTGGTGGCTTTCTTT. The encoded protein is CASSEGGLVAFF. This chain links TRBV10-2 with TRBJ1-1; possibly TRBD1 for D (6 bases). V lost 2 bases and J lost 11, with 12 bases in between. Germline V gives CDR1 WSHSY, CDR2 SAAADI. This CDR3 spans 12 amino acids.

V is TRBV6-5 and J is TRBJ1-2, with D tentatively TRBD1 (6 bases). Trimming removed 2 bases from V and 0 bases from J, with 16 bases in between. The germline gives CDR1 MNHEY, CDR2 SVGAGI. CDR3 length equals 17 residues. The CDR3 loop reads CASSYAAGDLANYGYTF. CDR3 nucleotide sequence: TGTGCCAGCAGTTACGCAGCAGGGGACCTAGCTAACTATGGCTACACCTTC.

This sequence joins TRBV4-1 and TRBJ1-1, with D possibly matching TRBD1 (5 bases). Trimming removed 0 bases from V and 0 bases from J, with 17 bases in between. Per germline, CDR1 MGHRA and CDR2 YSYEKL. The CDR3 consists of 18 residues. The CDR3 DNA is TGCGCCAGCAGCCAAGATTTATTTGGGACGGGAATGAACACTGAAGCTTTCTTT. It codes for CASSQDLFGTGMNTEAFF.

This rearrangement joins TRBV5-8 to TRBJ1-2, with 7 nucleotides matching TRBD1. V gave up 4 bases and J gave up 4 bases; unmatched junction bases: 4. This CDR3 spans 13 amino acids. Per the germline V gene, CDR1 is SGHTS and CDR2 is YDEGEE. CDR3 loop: CASSQTGSYGYTF. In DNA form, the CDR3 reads TGTGCCAGCAGCCAGACAGGGAGCTATGGCTACACCTTC.

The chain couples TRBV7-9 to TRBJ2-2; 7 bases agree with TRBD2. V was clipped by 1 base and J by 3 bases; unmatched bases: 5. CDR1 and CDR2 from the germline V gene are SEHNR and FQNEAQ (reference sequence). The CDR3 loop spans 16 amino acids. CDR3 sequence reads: CASSLGIAGYTGELFF. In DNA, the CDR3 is TGTGCCAGCAGCTTAGGCATAGCGGGTTACACCGGGGAGCTGTTTTTT.

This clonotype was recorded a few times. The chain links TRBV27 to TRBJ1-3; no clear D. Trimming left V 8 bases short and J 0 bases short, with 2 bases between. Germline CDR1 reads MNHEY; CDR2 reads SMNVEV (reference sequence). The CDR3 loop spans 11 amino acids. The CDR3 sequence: CASASGNTIYF. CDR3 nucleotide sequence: TGTGCCAGCGCCTCTGGAAACACCATATATTTT.

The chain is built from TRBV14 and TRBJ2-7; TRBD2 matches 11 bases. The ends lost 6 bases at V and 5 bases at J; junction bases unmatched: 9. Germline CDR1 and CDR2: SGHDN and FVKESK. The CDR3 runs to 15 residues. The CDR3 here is CASSFTSGSFHEQYF. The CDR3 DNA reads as TGTGCCAGCAGTTTCACTAGCGGGAGTTTCCACGAGCAGTACTTC.

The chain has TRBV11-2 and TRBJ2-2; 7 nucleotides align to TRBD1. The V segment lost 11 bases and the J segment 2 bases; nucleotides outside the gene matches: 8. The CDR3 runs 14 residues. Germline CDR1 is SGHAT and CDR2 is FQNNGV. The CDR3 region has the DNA TGTGCCTGCCCCGGGACAGAAAACACCGGGGAGCTGTTTTTT. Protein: CACPGTENTGELFF.

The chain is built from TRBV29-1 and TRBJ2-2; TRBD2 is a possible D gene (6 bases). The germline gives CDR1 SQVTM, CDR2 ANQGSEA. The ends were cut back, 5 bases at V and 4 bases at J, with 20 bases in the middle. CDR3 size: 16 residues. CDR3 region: CSVFEEGMVATGELFF. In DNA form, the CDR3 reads TGCAGCGTTTTCGAGGAGGGGATGGTGGCCACCGGGGAGCTGTTTTTT.

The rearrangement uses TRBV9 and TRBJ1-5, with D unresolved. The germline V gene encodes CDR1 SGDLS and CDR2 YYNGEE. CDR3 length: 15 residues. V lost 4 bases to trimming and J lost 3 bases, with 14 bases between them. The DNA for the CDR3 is TGTGCCAGCAGCCAGAGCGGAGGGATCAATCAGCCCCAGCATTTT. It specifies CASSQSGGINQPQHF.

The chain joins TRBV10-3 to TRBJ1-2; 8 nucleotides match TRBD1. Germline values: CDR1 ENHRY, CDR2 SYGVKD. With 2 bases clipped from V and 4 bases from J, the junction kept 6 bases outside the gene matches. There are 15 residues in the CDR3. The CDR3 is CAISEVAGGGYGYTF. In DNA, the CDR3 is TGTGCCATCAGTGAGGTGGCAGGGGGCGGCTATGGCTACACCTTC.

This chain's CDR3 is CAISETEETQYF. The CDR3 DNA reads as TGTGCCATCAGTGAGACCGAAGAGACCCAGTACTTC. The chain uses TRBV10-3 and TRBJ2-5; no clear D gene. Between the trimmed V and J ends, which lost 2 bases and 3 bases, there was a span of 4 bases. The CDR3 contains 12 residues. Germline CDR1 reads ENHRY; CDR2 reads SYGVKD.